The source of this T cell receptor beta chain is a study of T cells in localized non-small cell lung cancer. Study results and caveats: There were a median around 57 of the top 100 tumor clones appearing in adjacent lung. Only one tumor region went through sequencing, so heterogeneity may still be there.

TCRdb's table, derived via immunoSEQ multiplex PCR, lists solely in-frame clones and lacks some. The repertoire consists of 23,000 or so clones, with around 86% occurring once and the leading ten covering roughly 6.2%. With 4 bases clipped from V and 10 bases from J, the junction kept 13 bases outside the gene matches. The CDR3 runs 16 residues. CDR1 is MNHNS, CDR2 SASEGT, per germline. This clone was counted a few times. Its antigen remains unidentified. This receptor was taken from a male donor aged 60 or over with stage II squamous cell lung carcinoma. The chain employs TRBV6-1 and TRBJ2-5; 12 bases align to TRBD2. The sample in question was peripheral blood, obtained before any cancer treatment. As DNA, the CDR3 is TGTGCCAGCAGTGGATTTCTAGCGGGGGGGGAGCGAAACCAGTACTTC. Its protein is CASSGFLAGGERNQYF.